This entry lists 14 T cell receptor beta chains sequenced from one sample in a study of blood T cell repertoires in COVID-19. The table came from immunoSEQ multiplex PCR; TCRdb's copy has only in-frame clones and leaves some out. The data hold about 370,000 clones, with approximately 89% observed a single time. Sequenced sample: peripheral blood. The receptors were gathered from a woman younger than 45 with COVID-19, enrolled during active disease.

This clone turned up a few times. The chain couples TRBV28 to TRBJ1-5; D gene unclear. Germline-derived CDR1 and CDR2 are MDHEN and SYDVKM. The CDR3 is 12 amino acids. Between the trimmed V and J ends, which lost 4 bases and 10 bases, there was a span of 11 bases. CDR3 sequence: CASSSGSSPQHF. In DNA, the CDR3 is TGTGCCAGCAGTTCGGGGAGTTCTCCCCAGCATTTT. Full variable domain (outside the CDR3, taken from reference TRBV28 and TRBJ1-5): DVKVTQSSRYLVKRTGEKVFLECVQDMDHENMFWYRQDPGLGLRLIYFSYDVKMKEKGDIPEGYSVSREKKERFSLILESASTNQTSMYLCASSSGSSPQHFGDGTRLSIL.

This clone was picked up a small number of times. CDR3: CASSTWTASGNTIYF. For the CDR3, the DNA is TGTGCCAGCAGTACATGGACAGCCTCTGGAAACACCATATATTTT. This chain joins TRBV6-5 and TRBJ1-3; tentative D call: TRBD1 (6 bases). Trimming stripped 5 bases from V and 0 bases from J, with 11 bases between. The CDR3 runs to 15 residues. Germline CDR1 reads MNHEY; CDR2 reads SVGAGI.

This clone has more than one count but fewer than ten. This chain connects TRBV30 to TRBJ1-5; TRBD1 is a possible D gene (5 bases). Germline V lookup: CDR1 GTSNPN, CDR2 SVGIG (reference sequence). CDR3 length equals 12 residues. The V end was cut by 2 bases, the J end by 11 bases, with 13 bases between. For the CDR3, the DNA is TGTGCCTGGAGTCTCGGGCCGGGGGCCCAGCATTTT. Translated: CAWSLGPGAQHF.

The V and J genes are TRBV7-2 and TRBJ2-1; 8 bases fit TRBD2. CDR1 SGHTA and CDR2 FQGNSA come from the germline V gene. V trimming: 3 bases; J trimming: 3 bases; junction bases outside the gene matches: 4. The CDR3 spans 15 residues. The CDR3 DNA sequence: TGTGCCAGCAGCTTCCCCGGGACTAGCTACAATGAGCAGTTCTTC. This gives the protein CASSFPGTSYNEQFF.

The table lists this clone with a few counts. This chain uses TRBV24-1 with TRBJ2-7; D may be TRBD2 (6 bases). Germline CDR1 and CDR2: KGHDR and SFDVKD. The CDR3 has 14 amino acids. The germline V and J ends were trimmed by 4 bases and 7 bases, with 16 bases remaining between them. CDR3 region: CATSEAGQGREQYF. The CDR3, as DNA: TGTGCCACCAGTGAAGCGGGCCAGGGAAGGGAGCAGTACTTC.

This chain links TRBV12-3 or TRBV12-4 with TRBJ1-2; no firm D call. There are 11 residues in the CDR3. V shed 6 bases and J shed 8 bases, with 10 bases lying between them. The CDR3 region is CASSPLRGYTF. The CDR3 DNA is TGTGCCAGCAGCCCCCTACGGGGCTACACCTTC.

About this clone: Different DNA sequences within this sample yield the same CDR3. This chain joins TRBV5-1 and TRBJ2-7; no reliable D call. The V gene lost 0 bases and the J gene lost 3 bases, with 7 bases spanning the gap. The CDR3 spans 13 residues. Germline assignment: CDR1 SGHRS and CDR2 YFSETQ. CDR3 amino acids: CASSLVAGYEQYF. CDR3 DNA: TGCGCCAGCAGCTTGGTGGCAGGCTACGAGCAGTACTTC.

In its sample, this clone was seen a few times. The V and J genes are TRBV3-1 (or the pseudogene TRBV3-2) and TRBJ2-6; 9 bases map to TRBD1. The germline V gene encodes CDR1 LGHDT and CDR2 YNNKEL (reference sequence). The CDR3 runs to 19 residues. J lost 1 base, V lost 1 base, and 8 bases had no gene match. The CDR3 DNA reads as TGTGCCAGCAGCCAAGGGGGGGGACAGGGTCTTTCTGGGGCCAACGTCCTGACTTTC. Translating gives CASSQGGGQGLSGANVLTF.

This clone was picked up one time. The chain is built from TRBV5-6 and TRBJ2-2; D perhaps matches TRBD2 (5 bases). V shed 2 bases and J shed 2 bases, with 13 bases lying between them. Germline-derived CDR1 and CDR2 are SGHDT and YYEEEE. The CDR3 loop spans 16 amino acids. The CDR3 DNA sequence: TGTGCCAGCAGCTTTGGGCTAGCTCACAACACCGGGGAGCTGTTTTTT. Translated, it gives CASSFGLAHNTGELFF.

The chain employs TRBV9 and TRBJ2-3; TRBD2 agrees at 10 bases. CDR1 is SGDLS, CDR2 YYNGEE, per germline. Trimming at V came to 0 bases and at J to 7 bases, leaving 8 bases not matched to a gene. The CDR3 sequence is 16 residues long. The CDR3 is CASSVGSSGSSNTQYF. For the CDR3, the DNA is TGTGCCAGCAGCGTAGGGTCTAGCGGGAGCTCAAATACGCAGTATTTT.

This clone was recorded once. V gene TRBV11-2 combines with J gene TRBJ1-4, with D unresolved. CDR3 size: 15 residues. CDR1 is SGHAT and CDR2 is FQNNGV in the germline V gene. Trimming removed 1 base from V and 0 bases from J, with 6 bases in between. CDR3 sequence: CASSLGVTTNEKLFF. The CDR3 DNA reads TGTGCCAGCAGCTTAGGAGTGACAACTAATGAAAAACTGTTTTTT.

This chain links TRBV27 with TRBJ1-4; D is undetermined. Germline assignment: CDR1 MNHEY and CDR2 SMNVEV (reference sequence). V lost 8 bases and J 5 bases, leaving 12 bases between the germline ends. This CDR3 contains 13 residues. The chain's CDR3 is CASSWGGNEKLFF. The CDR3 DNA reads TGTGCCAGCTCTTGGGGAGGCAATGAAAAACTGTTTTTT.

V and J are TRBV7-2 and TRBJ1-1; D unresolved. The CDR3 is 11 amino acids. The germline V gene has CDR1 SGHTA and CDR2 FQGNSA. Trimming removed 3 bases from V and 5 bases from J, with 4 bases in between. Here the CDR3 reads CASSFMTEAFF. In nucleotides, the CDR3 is TGTGCCAGCAGCTTTATGACTGAAGCTTTCTTT.

The CDR3 region has the DNA TGTGCCACCAGTGCAACTTACCAAGAGACCCAGTACTTC. It translates to CATSATYQETQYF. The chain uses TRBV24-1 and TRBJ2-5, with D unresolved. V lost 5 bases and J lost 0, with 6 bases in between. From germline, CDR1 is KGHDR and CDR2 SFDVKD. The CDR3 spans 13 residues.